This TCR beta chain was recorded in a study of T cell responses to AZD1222 COVID-19 vaccine. Study-wide points: Seropositive AZD1222 recipients at baseline numbered only five or six. There were mostly white British donors and more females than males, and clonal diversity was possibly underestimated. In all cases, repertoires were sampled only after the peak T cell response.

With respect to this clone: Antigen unknown.

Sequenced by immunoSEQ multiplex PCR; TCRdb stores in-frame clones only, minus some. The data show more than 95,000 clones, 92% seen once. Germline values: CDR1 SSHAT, CDR2 FNYEAQ (reference sequence). Trimming removed 5 bases from V and 4 bases from J; junction bases left unmatched: 9. The CDR3 is 15 residues long. V usage is TRBV7-7 and J usage is TRBJ2-5; TRBD2 aligns across 8 bases. The sample in question was peripheral blood, obtained on day 0 of AZD1222 vaccination. This clonotype originated in an adult in good health. The CDR3 here is CASSPTGLAGETQYF. Here the CDR3 DNA reads TGTGCCAGCAGCCCCACAGGACTAGCCGGAGAGACCCAGTACTTC. Using reference TRBV7-7 and TRBJ2-5 for the parts outside the CDR3, the full variable domain is GAGVSQSPRYKVTKRGQDVTLRCDPISSHATLYWYQQALGQGPEFLTYFNYEAQPDKSGLPSDRFSAERPEGSISTLTIQRTEQRDSAMYRCASSPTGLAGETQYFGPGTRLLVL.